This entry lists 25 T cell receptor beta chains sequenced from one sample in a study of response to subunit inactivated influenza vaccine. TCRdb ran MiXCR on the RT-PCR reads and lists one entry per CDR3 protein. The data show about 780,000 distinct CDR3 sequences, roughly 18% seen once. The sequencing here drew on PBMCs from blood, taken around 5 days after vaccination. These receptors all stem from a man aged 45-65 years who received an inactivated influenza vaccine.

The genes are TRBV12-3 or TRBV12-4 and TRBJ1-2, with D maybe TRBD1 (6 bases). The CDR3 is 12 residues long. Between the trimmed V and J ends, which lost 5 bases and 7 bases, there was a span of 11 bases. The DNA for the CDR3 is TGTGCCAGCAGTCCAACAGGGACTGGCTACACCTTC. Amino acids: CASSPTGTGYTF.

This sequence joins TRBV6-2 or TRBV6-3 and TRBJ2-7; D not resolved. This CDR3 is 14 amino acids long. Trimming shortened V by 8 bases and J by 3 bases, and 17 bases separated the two germline ends. Germline loops: CDR1 MNHEY, CDR2 SVGEGT. DNA for the CDR3: TGTGCCAGCCAGATTGGCAGCTCATTCTACGAGCAGTACTTC. It is translated as CASQIGSSFYEQYF.

This clonotype turned up a few times. V gene TRBV6-6 combines with J gene TRBJ2-1; D call uncertain. Trimming pared 2 bases from V and 8 bases from J, leaving 4 bases between. This CDR3 has 11 amino acids. Germline-derived CDR1 and CDR2 are MNHNY and SVGAGI (reference sequence). DNA of the CDR3: TGTGCCAGCAGTTACATCGATGAGCAGTTCTTC. It translates to CASSYIDEQFF.

There are many counts of this clonotype. V usage is TRBV29-1 and J usage is TRBJ2-1; D is undetermined. CDR3 size: 15 residues. Looked up from germline, CDR1 is SQVTM and CDR2 is ANQGSEA. V lost 4 bases, J lost 0 bases, and 13 bases lay in between. The CDR3 reads CSVGGDIFSYNEQFF. The CDR3 DNA is TGCAGCGTTGGAGGCGACATATTCTCCTACAATGAGCAGTTCTTC.

The chain recombines TRBV11-3 with TRBJ1-1; 7 bases are shared with TRBD1. The CDR3 has 15 residues. Per germline, CDR1 SGHNT and CDR2 YENEEA. Losses at the gene ends were 5 bases for V and 4 bases for J; bases not matched to a gene: 10. CDR3 coding DNA: TGTGCCAGCAGCCCAGGGGGGGGCTCGAGCACTGAAGCTTTCTTT. Its translation: CASSPGGGSSTEAFF.

This clonotype was seen a handful of times. This chain connects TRBV7-9 to TRBJ2-6; unclear D gene. Trimming cost V 3 bases and J 2 bases, with 11 bases left between them. Germline V CDR1 and CDR2: SEHNR, FQNEAQ (reference sequence). The CDR3 runs to 16 residues. CDR3 region: CASSFYGPAGANVLTF. The CDR3 DNA reads TGTGCCAGCAGCTTTTACGGGCCGGCTGGGGCCAACGTCCTGACTTTC.

The chain recombines TRBV20-1 with TRBJ1-6, with D unresolved. The CDR3 consists of 12 residues. V shed 0 bases and J shed 8 bases, with 5 bases lying between them. Germline CDR1 is DFQATT and CDR2 is SNEGSKA (reference sequence). CDR3 in DNA: TGCAGTGCTAGAGAGCTAGATTCACCCCTCCACTTT. It is translated as CSARELDSPLHF.

This clonotype was seen at least ten times. CDR3 nucleotides: TGCGCCAGCAGCCCGGCGGGACAGGGTTACAATGAGCAGTTCTTC. As protein: CASSPAGQGYNEQFF. The V gene is TRBV5-1, the J gene TRBJ2-1, with TRBD1 matching 9 bases. The CDR3 runs 15 residues. Germline V gene sequence: CDR1 SGHRS, CDR2 YFSETQ. Losses at the gene ends were 4 bases for V and 4 bases for J; bases not matched to a gene: 6.

This clonotype was detected only a few times. The CDR3 DNA follows: TGTGCCAGCAGCTTCGGACTCCACAATGAGCAGTTCTTC. Translated: CASSFGLHNEQFF. The chain has TRBV7-2 and TRBJ2-1; D is perhaps TRBD2 (5 bases). The ends were cut back, 3 bases at V and 5 bases at J, with 8 bases in the middle. From germline, CDR1 is SGHTA and CDR2 FQGNSA. The CDR3 loop spans 13 amino acids.

The chain combines TRBV7-3 with TRBJ2-3; TRBD2 matches 9 bases. CDR1 SGHTA and CDR2 FQGTGA come from the germline V gene. Trimming cost V 3 bases and J 6 bases; bases outside gene matches: 4. The length of the CDR3 is 14 residues. The CDR3 loop reads CASSFSGRGDTQYF. The CDR3 DNA is TGTGCCAGCAGCTTTAGCGGGAGAGGGGATACGCAGTATTTT. Looking up the rest from reference TRBV7-3 and TRBJ2-3 gives the full variable domain: GAGVSQTPSNKVTEKGKYVELRCDPISGHTALYWYRQSLGQGPEFLIYFQGTGAADDSGLPNDRFFAVRPEGSVSTLKIQRTERGDSAVYLCASSFSGRGDTQYFGPGTRLTVL.

This clonotype occurred many times. The chain carries TRBV6-6 and TRBJ2-5; D remains unclear. Germline CDR1 MNHNY, CDR2 SVGAGI (reference sequence). The CDR3 is 13 residues long. Between the trimmed V and J ends, which lost 5 bases and 1 base, there was a span of 8 bases. The CDR3 sequence is CASSKRPQETQYF. CDR3 nucleotides: TGTGCCAGCAGTAAAAGGCCCCAAGAGACCCAGTACTTC.

Only a few counts were recorded for this clonotype. V gene TRBV20-1 combines with J gene TRBJ2-6; D is unresolved. Germline V lookup: CDR1 DFQATT, CDR2 SNEGSKA (reference sequence). Trimming left V 5 bases short and J 1 base short, with 3 bases between. The CDR3 is 12 residues long. The CDR3 bases are TGCAGTGCTCGTTCTGGGGCCAACGTCCTGACTTTC. This gives the protein CSARSGANVLTF.

This clonotype appeared many times. The chain employs TRBV4-3 and TRBJ2-3; D is perhaps TRBD1 (6 bases). Germline CDR1 reads LGHNA; CDR2 reads YSLEER. Trimming removed 4 bases from V and 0 bases from J, with 8 bases in between. This CDR3 is 14 amino acids long. The CDR3 DNA is TGCGCCAGCAGCCCGGACAGCAGCACAGATACGCAGTATTTT. Its translation is CASSPDSSTDTQYF.

Many counts were recorded for this clonotype. The genes are TRBV7-2 and TRBJ2-1, with D possibly being TRBD2 (5 bases). Per germline, CDR1 SGHTA and CDR2 FQGNSA. This CDR3 is 13 amino acids long. The V end lost 3 bases, the J end lost 12 bases, and 15 bases lay between the germline ends. The CDR3 bases are TGTGCCAGCAGCTTCAGCCCTTTAGAGGGGCAGTTCTTC. This codes for CASSFSPLEGQFF.

The DNA of the CDR3 is TGTGCCAGCTGTAGCCCACCAAGTTACGAGCAGTACTTC. Translating gives CASCSPPSYEQYF. This chain joins TRBV6-2 or TRBV6-3 and TRBJ2-7, with no clear D. The CDR3 has 13 residues. V dropped 8 bases and J dropped 4 bases, with 15 bases sitting between them. Germline lookup yields CDR1 MNHEY and CDR2 SVGEGT.

The V and J genes are TRBV12-3 or TRBV12-4 and TRBJ2-7; D gene ambiguous. The CDR3 sequence is 14 residues long. The ends were cut back, 6 bases at V and 2 bases at J, with 14 bases in the middle. The CDR3 is CASRPAGPPYEQYF. Written as DNA, the CDR3 is TGTGCCAGCAGACCCGCCGGGCCCCCCTACGAGCAGTACTTC.

The chain uses TRBV18 and TRBJ2-2; 9 bases agree with TRBD2. The CDR3 length is 15 residues. V shed 1 base, J shed 3 bases, and the junction held 0 bases outside the gene matches. Germline assignment: CDR1 KGHSH and CDR2 LQKENI. This CDR3 reads CASSPQRGDTGELFF. The CDR3 DNA sequence: TGTGCCAGCTCACCACAGCGGGGGGACACCGGGGAGCTGTTTTTT.

The chain combines TRBV12-3 or TRBV12-4 with TRBJ2-2; tentative D call: TRBD1 (7 bases). V lost 3 bases and J 5 bases, leaving 13 bases between the germline ends. This CDR3 is built from 15 residues. CDR3 sequence: CASSFVPGGTGELFF. The CDR3 DNA follows: TGTGCCAGCAGTTTCGTCCCAGGGGGGACCGGGGAGCTGTTTTTT.

This clonotype showed up many times. This rearrangement joins TRBV3-1 to TRBJ1-5, with a tentative D call TRBD1 (5 bases). CDR3 length: 15 residues. V shed 0 bases and J shed 7 bases, with 13 bases lying between them. The germline gives CDR1 LGHDT, CDR2 YNNKEL (reference sequence). The CDR3 sequence: CASSQDGAVKQPQHF. The CDR3 DNA sequence: TGTGCCAGCAGCCAAGATGGGGCAGTAAAGCAGCCCCAGCATTTT.

The rearrangement uses TRBV4-2 and TRBJ2-7; 11 positions match TRBD1. The CDR3 consists of 17 residues. CDR1 is LGHNA, CDR2 YNFKEQ, per germline. After removal of 4 bases from V and 1 base from J, the junction contained 9 bases not matched to a gene. CDR3 in DNA: TGTGCCAGCAGCCCTTGGACAGGGGGCCTGTCTTCCTACGAGCAGTACTTC. Translation gives CASSPWTGGLSSYEQYF.

A few counts support this clonotype. V gene TRBV5-1 combines with J gene TRBJ1-1; D remains ambiguous. With 4 bases removed from V and 1 base from J, the gap between germline ends came to 11 bases. From germline, CDR1 is SGHRS and CDR2 YFSETQ. This CDR3 comprises 14 residues. For the CDR3, the DNA is TGCGCCAGCAGCCCCCCTAACAAGAACACTGAAGCTTTCTTT. Translation: CASSPPNKNTEAFF. The whole variable domain, remainder taken from reference TRBV5-1 and TRBJ1-1, is KAGVTQTPRYLIKTRGQQVTLSCSPISGHRSVSWYQQTPGQGLQFLFEYFSETQRNKGNFPGRFSGRQFSNSRSEMNVSTLELGDSALYLCASSPPNKNTEAFFGQGTRLTVV.

The V call is TRBV5-8, the J call TRBJ2-3; TRBD2 agrees at 8 bases. CDR3 length: 16 amino acids. Per germline, CDR1 SGHTS and CDR2 YDEGEE. Trimming removed 6 bases from V and 1 base from J; junction bases left unmatched: 10. CDR3 protein: CASTPNWRGGTDTQYF. Here the CDR3 DNA reads TGTGCCAGCACCCCGAACTGGCGGGGGGGCACAGATACGCAGTATTTT.

The chain recombines TRBV7-2 with TRBJ2-2; a possible D gene is TRBD2 (6 bases). This CDR3 has 14 amino acids. Per the germline V gene, CDR1 is SGHTA and CDR2 is FQGNSA. V was trimmed by 6 bases and J by 5 bases, leaving 13 bases between them. CDR3: CASSPGSGTGELFF. CDR3 DNA: TGTGCCAGCAGTCCCGGGAGTGGAACCGGGGAGCTGTTTTTT.

V is TRBV3-1 and J is TRBJ1-3; unclear D gene. This CDR3 has 15 residues. From germline, CDR1 is LGHDT and CDR2 YNNKEL (reference sequence). Trimming removed 1 base from V and 5 bases from J, with 12 bases in between. CDR3 coding DNA: TGTGCCAGCAGCCAAGTGGCCAGCTCACGAAACACCATATATTTT. It codes for CASSQVASSRNTIYF. The complete variable domain, with remaining parts taken from reference TRBV3-1 and TRBJ1-3, reads DTAVSQTPKYLVTQMGNDKSIKCEQNLGHDTMYWYKQDSKKFLKIMFSYNNKELIINETVPNRFSPKSPDKAHLNLHINSLELGDSAVYFCASSQVASSRNTIYFGEGSWLTVV.

The chain combines TRBV20-1 with TRBJ2-1; a weak D match, TRBD1 (6 bases). CDR1 DFQATT and CDR2 SNEGSKA come from the germline V gene (reference sequence). Trimming removed 1 base from V and 2 bases from J, with 12 bases in between. The CDR3 is made up of 15 amino acids. The CDR3 DNA is TGCAGTGCTAGAGGGTGGCGGACAGCCTACAATGAGCAGTTCTTC. It is translated as CSARGWRTAYNEQFF.